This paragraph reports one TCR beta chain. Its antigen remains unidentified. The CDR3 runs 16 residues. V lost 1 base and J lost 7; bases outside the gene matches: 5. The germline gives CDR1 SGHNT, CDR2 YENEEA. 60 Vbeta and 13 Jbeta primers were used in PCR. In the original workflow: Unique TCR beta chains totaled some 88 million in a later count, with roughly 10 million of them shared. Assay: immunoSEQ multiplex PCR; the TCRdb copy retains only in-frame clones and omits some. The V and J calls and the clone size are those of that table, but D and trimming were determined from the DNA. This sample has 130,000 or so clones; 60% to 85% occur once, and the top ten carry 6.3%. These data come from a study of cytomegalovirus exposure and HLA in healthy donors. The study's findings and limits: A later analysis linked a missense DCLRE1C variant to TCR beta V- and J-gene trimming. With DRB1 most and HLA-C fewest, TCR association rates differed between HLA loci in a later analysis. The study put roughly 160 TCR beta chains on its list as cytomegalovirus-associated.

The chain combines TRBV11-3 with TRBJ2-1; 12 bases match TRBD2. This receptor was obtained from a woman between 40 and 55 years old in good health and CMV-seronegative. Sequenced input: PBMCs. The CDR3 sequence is CASSLAGLAGRNEQFF. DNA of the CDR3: TGTGCCAGCAGCTTAGCCGGACTAGCGGGAAGGAATGAGCAGTTCTTC.